Detailed here is one TCR beta chain. With V trimmed by 6 bases and J by 6 bases, 5 bases remained unmatched. The CDR3 is 13 residues long. Germline values: CDR1 WNHNN, CDR2 SYGVQD (reference sequence). Profiled with immunoSEQ multiplex PCR; TCRdb holds only in-frame clones, not every one. The data show some 150,000 clones, around 88% seen once. The donors belonged to the approximately 120-subject validation cohort, separate from the roughly 650-subject first cohort. The record originates from a study of cytomegalovirus exposure and HLA in healthy donors. This receptor was obtained from a woman younger than 35 in good health and CMV-seropositive. Sequencing was done on a sample of PBMCs. This sequence joins TRBV10-1 and TRBJ1-1; 9 bases match TRBD1. The CDR3 protein is CASRPRTGAEAFF. CDR3 bases: TGCGCCAGCAGGCCCCGGACAGGGGCTGAAGCTTTCTTT.